The clone carrying this TCR beta chain was observed a handful of times. Its antigen is as yet unknown. Expressed TCRB transcripts got sequenced, as all isolated RNA was reverse transcribed. Naive, central memory and regulatory T cell samples yielded around 3.5 million reads on average. Produced via immunoSEQ multiplex PCR; TCRdb's table is partial and in-frame only. The sample lists some 160,000 clones, around 8.6% occurring once. The data derive from a study of beta chain features in type 1 diabetes. Whole-study results and caveats: Using cDNA template may skew counts toward highly expressing activated cells. The question left open here concerned HLA type influencing TCRB rearrangement. When Type 1 diabetes patients were examined, their TCRB CDR3s proved moderately but significantly shorter in all four CD4+ subsets.

The V end was cut by 1 base, the J end by 8 bases, with 15 bases between. The CDR3 has 15 amino acids. Germline values: CDR1 SNHLY, CDR2 FYNNEI. Donors underwent one heparinised blood draw, about 110 mL on average. The specimen sequenced was central memory CD4+ T cells from blood. V usage is TRBV2 and J usage is TRBJ2-1; perhaps TRBD2 as D (5 bases). The sequence came from a woman between 18 and 29 years old with type 1 diabetes. The CDR3 DNA follows: TGTGCCAGCAGTGAAGGCGGGCTCGGTGGGTATGAGCAGTTCTTC. It is translated as CASSEGGLGGYEQFF. Full variable domain (outside the CDR3, taken from reference TRBV2 and TRBJ2-1): EPEVTQTPSHQVTQMGQEVILRCVPISNHLYFYWYRQILGQKVEFLVSFYNNEISEKSEIFDDQFSVERPDGSNFTLKIRSTKLEDSAMYFCASSEGGLGGYEQFFGPGTRLTVL.